This entry lists 8 T cell receptor beta chains sequenced from one sample in a study of spatial heterogeneity in lung cancer. From the 5' RACE reads, TCRdb called clonotypes with MiXCR, one entry per CDR3 protein. The sample records some 8,900 distinct CDR3 sequences, about 4.2% being singletons. Time point meaning: sample taken at primary tumor resection. The sequencing used PBMCs, collected at surgery. The source of these receptors is a male donor with early-stage non-small cell lung cancer.

The sample holds many counts of this clonotype. The CDR3 here is CASNPEIGRNYGYTF. The CDR3 coding sequence is TGTGCCAGCAACCCTGAAATCGGGAGAAACTATGGCTACACCTTC. The chain has TRBV5-6 and TRBJ1-2; no clear D. This CDR3 has 15 amino acids. The V end was cut by 6 bases, the J end by 2 bases, with 17 bases between. Germline CDR1 and CDR2: SGHDT and YYEEEE.

This clonotype was seen ten or more times. This chain links TRBV6-1 with TRBJ2-3, with 10 bases identical to TRBD2. From germline, CDR1 is MNHNS and CDR2 SASEGT. The CDR3 length is 15 residues. V gave up 1 base and J gave up 5 bases; unmatched junction bases: 3. CDR3 in amino acids: CASSEGSGGQDTQYF. The CDR3 DNA is TGTGCCAGCAGTGAAGGTAGCGGGGGGCAAGATACGCAGTATTTT.

This clonotype was seen repeatedly, ten times or more. The chain links TRBV19 to TRBJ2-3; perhaps D is TRBD1 or TRBD2 (6 bases each). Germline CDR1 and CDR2: LNHDA and SQIVND (reference sequence). Trimming stripped 3 bases from V and 5 bases from J, with 18 bases between. CDR3 length: 16 amino acids. The DNA of the CDR3 is TGTGCCAGTAGTATGAGGTGGACGGGGGCGGTAGATACGCAGTATTTT. Its protein product is CASSMRWTGAVDTQYF. The variable domain in full, completed from reference TRBV19 and TRBJ2-3, reads DGGITQSPKYLFRKEGQNVTLSCEQNLNHDAMYWYRQDPGQGLRLIYYSQIVNDFQKGDIAEGYSVSREKKESFPLTVTSAQKNPTAFYLCASSMRWTGAVDTQYFGPGTRLTVL.

Ten or more counts support this clonotype. The chain employs TRBV20-1 and TRBJ1-6, with D possibly TRBD1 on 5 matching bases. The CDR3 has 16 residues. V was shortened by 3 bases and J by 6 bases, with 18 bases between the two germline ends. In germline, CDR1 is DFQATT, CDR2 SNEGSKA (reference sequence). The chain's CDR3 is CSARTRDLRGNSPLHF. Written as DNA, the CDR3 is TGCAGTGCTAGGACCCGGGACTTAAGGGGTAATTCACCCCTCCACTTT.

This clonotype occurred a few times. This chain connects TRBV18 to TRBJ2-7; 8 positions match TRBD2. The germline gives CDR1 KGHSH, CDR2 LQKENI. The CDR3 covers 15 residues. J lost 3 bases, V lost 3 bases, and 7 bases had no gene match. In nucleotides, the CDR3 is TGTGCCAGCTCACCCGGGCGGGGGGAAGGCTACGAGCAGTACTTC. Its translation: CASSPGRGEGYEQYF.

This clonotype came up many times. The V call is TRBV6-2 or TRBV6-3, the J call TRBJ1-1; D might be TRBD1 (5 bases). Germline lookup yields CDR1 MNHEY and CDR2 SVGEGT. This CDR3 has 14 amino acids. Trimming cost V 8 bases and J 5 bases, with 18 bases left between them. As DNA, the CDR3 is TGTGCCAGCTACTATCCAGGGAACTCTACTGAAGCTTTCTTT. Its protein product is CASYYPGNSTEAFF.

The table lists this clonotype with many counts. The CDR3 nucleotides read TGCAGTGCTATACCGGGGGCTGGTGCTTTCTTT. It codes for CSAIPGAGAFF. The V gene is TRBV20-1, the J gene TRBJ1-1; perhaps TRBD1 as D (6 bases). The ends were cut back, 4 bases at V and 11 bases at J, with 14 bases in the middle. The CDR3 consists of 11 residues. Per the germline V gene, CDR1 is DFQATT and CDR2 is SNEGSKA (reference sequence).

The CDR3 coding sequence is TGTGCCAGCAGACCCTCCCTAGCGGGGGGTTCCTACAATGAGCAGTTCTTC. It codes for CASRPSLAGGSYNEQFF. The rearrangement joins TRBV12-3 or TRBV12-4 to TRBJ2-1; TRBD2 matches at 11 bases. Unmatched junction bases numbered 8, after V lost 6 bases and J lost 1 base. This CDR3 region has 17 residues.